This T cell receptor beta chain was captured in a study of blood T cell repertoires in COVID-19. At the level of the study: Sources were T cells, B-cell-depleted T cells, or PBMCs; the material itself was cDNA or gDNA.

Assay: immunoSEQ multiplex PCR; the TCRdb copy retains only in-frame clones and omits some. This table holds under 250,000 clones, about 83% found once. Source material: peripheral blood. This TCR was sampled from a man older than 75 with acute or convalescent COVID-19.

The CDR3 loop reads CASSPSGGTGEKLFF. As DNA, the CDR3 is TGTGCCAGCAGCCCCTCTGGGGGGACGGGGGAAAAACTGTTTTTT. V is TRBV7-6 and J is TRBJ1-4, with a possible D match to TRBD1 (5 bases). CDR1 is SGHVS, CDR2 FNYEAQ, per germline. Trimming removed 5 bases from V and 8 bases from J, with 18 bases in between. CDR3 length: 15 residues.